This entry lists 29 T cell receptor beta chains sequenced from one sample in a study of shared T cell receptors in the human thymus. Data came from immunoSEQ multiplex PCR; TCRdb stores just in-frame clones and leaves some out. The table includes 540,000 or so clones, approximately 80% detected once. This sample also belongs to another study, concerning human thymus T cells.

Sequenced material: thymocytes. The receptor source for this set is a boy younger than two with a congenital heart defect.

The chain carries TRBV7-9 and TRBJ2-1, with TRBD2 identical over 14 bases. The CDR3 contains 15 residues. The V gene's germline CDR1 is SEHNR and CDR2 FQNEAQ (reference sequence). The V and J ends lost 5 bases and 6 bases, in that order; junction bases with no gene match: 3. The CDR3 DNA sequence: TGTGCCAGCAGCCCCGGACTAGCGGGAGGCAATGAGCAGTTCTTC. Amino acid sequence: CASSPGLAGGNEQFF.

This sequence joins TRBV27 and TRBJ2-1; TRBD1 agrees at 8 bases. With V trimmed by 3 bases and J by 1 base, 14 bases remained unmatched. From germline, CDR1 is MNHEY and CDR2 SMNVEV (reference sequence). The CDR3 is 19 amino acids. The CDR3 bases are TGTGCCAGCAGTTTCCAGGACAGGGCGGTAGTGCCTTCCTACAATGAGCAGTTCTTC. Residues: CASSFQDRAVVPSYNEQFF.

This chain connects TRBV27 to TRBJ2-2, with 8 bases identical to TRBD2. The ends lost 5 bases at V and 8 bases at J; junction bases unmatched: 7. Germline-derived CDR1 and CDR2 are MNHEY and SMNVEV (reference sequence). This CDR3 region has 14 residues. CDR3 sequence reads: CASSPGLAAGELFF. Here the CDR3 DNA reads TGTGCCAGCAGTCCAGGACTAGCCGCTGGGGAGCTGTTTTTT.

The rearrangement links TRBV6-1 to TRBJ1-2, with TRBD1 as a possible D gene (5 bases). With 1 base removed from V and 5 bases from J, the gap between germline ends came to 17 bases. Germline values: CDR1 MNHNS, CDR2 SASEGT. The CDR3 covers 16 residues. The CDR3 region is CASSEGKQASRYGYTF. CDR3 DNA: TGTGCCAGCAGTGAAGGGAAACAGGCGAGTAGGTATGGCTACACCTTC.

The CDR3 spells CASSLSGLPTGGKRGPDTQYF. CDR3 DNA sequence: TGTGCCAGCAGTTTGTCTGGACTCCCCACAGGGGGCAAGCGGGGTCCAGATACGCAGTATTTT. The V gene is TRBV27, the J gene TRBJ2-3; TRBD1 matches at 9 bases. After removal of 3 bases from V and 4 bases from J, the junction contained 23 bases not matched to a gene. Germline CDR1 is MNHEY and CDR2 is SMNVEV (reference sequence). This CDR3 region has 21 residues.

CDR3 protein: CASSVEASGGGETQYF. The CDR3 DNA is TGTGCCAGCAGCGTAGAGGCTAGCGGGGGGGGTGAGACCCAGTACTTC. V is TRBV9 and J is TRBJ2-5; TRBD2 agrees at 12 bases. The CDR3 runs 16 residues. The junction had 5 bases not matched to a gene; V was cut back by 0 bases and J by 5 bases. Germline CDR1 reads SGDLS; CDR2 reads YYNGEE.

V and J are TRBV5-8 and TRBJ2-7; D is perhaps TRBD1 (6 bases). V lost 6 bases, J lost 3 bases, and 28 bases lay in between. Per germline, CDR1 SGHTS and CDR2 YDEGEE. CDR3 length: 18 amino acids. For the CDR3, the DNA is TGTGCCAGCACCGGCCTCGAACTACAGGGAAGGGTTATCTACGAGCAGTACTTC. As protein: CASTGLELQGRVIYEQYF.

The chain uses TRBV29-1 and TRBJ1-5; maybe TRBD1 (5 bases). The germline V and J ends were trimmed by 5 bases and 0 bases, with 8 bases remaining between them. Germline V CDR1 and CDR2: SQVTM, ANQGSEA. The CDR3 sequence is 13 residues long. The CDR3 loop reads CSVMTDSNQPQHF. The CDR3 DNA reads TGCAGCGTTATGACAGATAGCAATCAGCCCCAGCATTTT.

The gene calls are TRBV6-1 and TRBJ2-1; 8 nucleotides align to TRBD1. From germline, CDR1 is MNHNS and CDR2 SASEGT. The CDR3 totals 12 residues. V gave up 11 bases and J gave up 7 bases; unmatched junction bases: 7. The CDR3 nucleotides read TGTGCCGGCCTCGGACAGGGAAATGAGCAGTTCTTC. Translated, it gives CAGLGQGNEQFF.

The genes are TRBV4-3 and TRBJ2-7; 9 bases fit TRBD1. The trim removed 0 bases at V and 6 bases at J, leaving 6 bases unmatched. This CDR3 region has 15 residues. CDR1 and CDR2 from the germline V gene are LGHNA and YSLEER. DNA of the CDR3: TGCGCCAGCAGCCAAGAGGGACAGGGAAAGAGCGAGCAGTACTTC. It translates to CASSQEGQGKSEQYF.

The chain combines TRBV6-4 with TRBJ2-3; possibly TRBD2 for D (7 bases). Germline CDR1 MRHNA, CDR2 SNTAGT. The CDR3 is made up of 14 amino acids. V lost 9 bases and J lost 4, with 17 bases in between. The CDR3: CARGGVLRADTQYF. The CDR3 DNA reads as TGTGCCAGAGGGGGGGTACTGAGGGCAGATACGCAGTATTTT.

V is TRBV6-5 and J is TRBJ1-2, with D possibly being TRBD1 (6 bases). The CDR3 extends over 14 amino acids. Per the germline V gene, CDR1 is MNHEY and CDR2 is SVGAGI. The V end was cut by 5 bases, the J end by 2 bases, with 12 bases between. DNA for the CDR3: TGTGCCAGCAGTCTTACAGGGTTCAACTATGGCTACACCTTC. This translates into CASSLTGFNYGYTF.

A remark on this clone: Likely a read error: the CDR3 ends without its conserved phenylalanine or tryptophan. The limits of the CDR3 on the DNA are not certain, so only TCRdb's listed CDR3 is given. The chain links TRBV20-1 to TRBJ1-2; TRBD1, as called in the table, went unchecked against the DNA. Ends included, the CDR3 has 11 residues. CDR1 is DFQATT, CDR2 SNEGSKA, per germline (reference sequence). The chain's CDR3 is CSARALDRALV.

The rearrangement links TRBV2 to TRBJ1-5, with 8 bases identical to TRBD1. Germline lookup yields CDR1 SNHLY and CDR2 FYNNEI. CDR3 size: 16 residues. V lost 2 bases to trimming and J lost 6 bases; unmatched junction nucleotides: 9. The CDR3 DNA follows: TGTGCCAGCAGTGAACTTACAGGGGGGTCAGGTCAGCCCCAGCATTTT. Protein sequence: CASSELTGGSGQPQHF.

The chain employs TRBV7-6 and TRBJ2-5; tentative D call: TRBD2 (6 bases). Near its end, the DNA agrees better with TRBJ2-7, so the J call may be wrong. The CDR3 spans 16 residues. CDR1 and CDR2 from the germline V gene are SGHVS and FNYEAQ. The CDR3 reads CASSVRSGENRYEQYF. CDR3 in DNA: TGTGCCAGCAGTGTAAGGTCGGGGGAGAATCGCTACGAGCAGTACTTC.

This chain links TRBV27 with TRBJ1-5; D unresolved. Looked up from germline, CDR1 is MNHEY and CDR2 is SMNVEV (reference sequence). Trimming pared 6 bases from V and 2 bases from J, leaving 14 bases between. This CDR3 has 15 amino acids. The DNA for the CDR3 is TGTGCCAGCAGCCCCCTTGTAAGCGGCAATCAGCCCCAGCATTTT. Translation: CASSPLVSGNQPQHF.

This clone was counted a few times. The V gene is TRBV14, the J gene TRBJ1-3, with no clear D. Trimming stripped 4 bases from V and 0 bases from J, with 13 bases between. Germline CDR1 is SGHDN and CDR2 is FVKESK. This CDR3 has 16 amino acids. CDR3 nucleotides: TGTGCCAGCAGCCCGCGGGCCCGGGGCTCTGGAAACACCATATATTTT. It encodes CASSPRARGSGNTIYF.

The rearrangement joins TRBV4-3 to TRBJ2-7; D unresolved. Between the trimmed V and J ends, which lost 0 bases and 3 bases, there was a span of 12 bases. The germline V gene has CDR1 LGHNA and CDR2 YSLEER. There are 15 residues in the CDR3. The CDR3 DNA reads TGCGCCAGCAGCCAAGATACCCAGGCACACTACGAGCAGTACTTC. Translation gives CASSQDTQAHYEQYF.

CDR3 sequence: CASGLVVGGGGRAYEQFF. The DNA of the CDR3 is TGTGCTAGTGGTTTGGTAGTGGGGGGCGGCGGGAGAGCTTATGAGCAGTTCTTC. The rearrangement joins TRBV12-5 to TRBJ2-1; possibly TRBD2 for D (7 bases). This CDR3 comprises 18 residues. V was clipped by 0 bases and J by 8 bases, with 23 bases between them. From germline, CDR1 is LGHNT and CDR2 FRNRAP.

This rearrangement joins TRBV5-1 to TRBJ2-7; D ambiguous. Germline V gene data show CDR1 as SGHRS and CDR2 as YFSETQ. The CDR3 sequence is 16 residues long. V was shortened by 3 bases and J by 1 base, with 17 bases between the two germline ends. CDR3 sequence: CASSSLYGRQSYEQYF. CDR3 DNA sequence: TGCGCCAGCAGCTCCCTATACGGCAGGCAGTCCTACGAGCAGTACTTC.

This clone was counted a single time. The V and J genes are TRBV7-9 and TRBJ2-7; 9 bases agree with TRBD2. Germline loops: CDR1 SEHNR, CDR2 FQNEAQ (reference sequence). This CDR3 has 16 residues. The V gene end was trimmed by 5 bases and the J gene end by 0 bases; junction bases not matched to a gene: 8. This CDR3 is CASSRGAGGASYEQYF. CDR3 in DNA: TGTGCCAGCAGCCGGGGGGCGGGAGGGGCCTCCTACGAGCAGTACTTC.

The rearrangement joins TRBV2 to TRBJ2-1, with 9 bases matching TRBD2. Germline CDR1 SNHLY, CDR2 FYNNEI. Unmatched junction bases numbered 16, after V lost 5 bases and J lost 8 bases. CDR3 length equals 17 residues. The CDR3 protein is CASSLAGGPSRLDEQFF. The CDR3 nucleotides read TGTGCCAGCAGTTTGGCGGGAGGGCCATCTCGGTTGGATGAGCAGTTCTTC.

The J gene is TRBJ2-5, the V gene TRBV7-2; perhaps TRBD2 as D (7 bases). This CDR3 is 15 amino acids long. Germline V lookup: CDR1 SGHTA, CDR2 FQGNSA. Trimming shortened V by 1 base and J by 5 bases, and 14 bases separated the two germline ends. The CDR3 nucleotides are TGTGCCAGCAGCTTAGTTTCAGGGAGGGGGGAGACCCAGTACTTC. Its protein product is CASSLVSGRGETQYF.

Here the CDR3 reads CASSPGLAGHEQYF. CDR3 bases: TGCGCCAGCAGCCCTGGACTAGCGGGACACGAGCAGTACTTC. V gene TRBV5-1 combines with J gene TRBJ2-7; 12 bases fit TRBD2. The ends lost 4 bases at V and 5 bases at J; junction bases unmatched: 4. The CDR3 length is 14 residues. Germline V gene lookup returns CDR1 SGHRS and CDR2 YFSETQ.

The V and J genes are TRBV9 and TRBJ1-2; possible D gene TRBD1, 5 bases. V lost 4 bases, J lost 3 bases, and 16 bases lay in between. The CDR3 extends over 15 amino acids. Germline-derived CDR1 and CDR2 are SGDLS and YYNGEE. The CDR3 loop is CASSQLGQGDYGYTF. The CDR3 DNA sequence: TGTGCCAGCAGCCAACTGGGGCAGGGCGACTATGGCTACACCTTC.

This CDR3 reads CASSSGTSGTGELFF. The CDR3 DNA is TGTGCCAGCAGCTCCGGGACTAGCGGGACCGGGGAGCTGTTTTTT. The chain couples TRBV5-4 to TRBJ2-2; TRBD2 matches at 12 bases. This CDR3 is 15 amino acids long. The ends lost 3 bases at V and 5 bases at J; junction bases unmatched: 2. The germline CDR1 and CDR2 sequences are SGHNT and YYREEE (reference sequence).

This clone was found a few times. This CDR3 is CASSLGGHDRGDTEAFF. The CDR3 DNA reads as TGTGCCAGCAGCCTAGGGGGCCACGACAGAGGAGACACTGAAGCTTTCTTT. The V gene is TRBV27, the J gene TRBJ1-1, with 7 bases that match TRBD1. The CDR3 is 17 residues long. J gave up 3 bases and V 6 bases, and 16 bases lay outside the gene matches. Germline loops: CDR1 MNHEY, CDR2 SMNVEV (reference sequence).

CDR3 coding DNA: TGTGCCTGGAGCCGCGGGAGCTCCTACGAGCAGTACTTC. It is translated as CAWSRGSSYEQYF. This chain links TRBV30 with TRBJ2-7, with TRBD2 matching 7 bases. CDR3 length: 13 amino acids. The V and J ends lost 3 bases and 0 bases, in that order; junction bases with no gene match: 2. Germline V gene lookup returns CDR1 GTSNPN and CDR2 SVGIG (reference sequence).

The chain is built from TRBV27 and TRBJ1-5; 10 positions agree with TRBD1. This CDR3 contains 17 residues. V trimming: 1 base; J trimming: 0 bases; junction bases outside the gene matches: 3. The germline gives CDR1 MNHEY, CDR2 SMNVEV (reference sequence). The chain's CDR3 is CASSLFGTGVSNQPQHF. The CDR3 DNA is TGTGCCAGCAGTTTATTCGGGACAGGGGTTAGCAATCAGCCCCAGCATTTT.